This TCR beta chain derives from a study of cytomegalovirus exposure and HLA in healthy donors. This table comes from immunoSEQ multiplex PCR, and its TCRdb copy is limited to in-frame clones, with some not included. Here the sample spans 70,000 or so clones, 90% to 95% being singletons. Study results and limitations: A later analysis found first-cohort TCR clusters tended to co-occur in the 95 to 150 validation repertoires. The authors confirmed in vitro that a few CMV-associated chains were specific for CMV antigens. Rare TCR sequences dominated, though some public TCRs recurred in many donors.

With respect to this clone: As yet, its antigen is unknown.

The origin of this receptor is a man aged 18 to 29 in good health and CMV-seropositive. The source material was PBMCs.

The CDR3, as DNA: TGTGCCAGCAGCGGCGACAGGGGAAAAAACATTCAGTACTTC. This codes for CASSGDRGKNIQYF. V gene TRBV9 combines with J gene TRBJ2-4, with 8 bases aligning to TRBD1. V was clipped by 3 bases and J by 4 bases; unmatched bases: 3. CDR3 length: 14 residues. CDR1 is SGDLS, CDR2 YYNGEE, per germline. Supplemented by reference TRBV9 and TRBJ2-4, the full variable domain reads DSGVTQTPKHLITATGQRVTLRCSPRSGDLSVYWYQQSLDQGLQFLIQYYNGEERAKGNILERFSAQQFPDLHSELNLSSLELGDSALYFCASSGDRGKNIQYFGAGTRLSVL.